Listed below are T cell receptor beta chains from one sample, sequenced in a study of blood T cell repertoires in COVID-19. Method: immunoSEQ multiplex PCR; TCRdb's copy keeps in-frame clones and lacks some. In the table there are roughly 120,000 clones, over 70% of which are singletons. Specimen: peripheral blood. The receptors were gathered from a woman between 45 and 60 years old with acute or convalescent COVID-19. CDR3s include the opening cysteine and the closing phenylalanine or tryptophan. D genes are given only for firm matches. Rows may omit the clone size; those that give it use once, few, many or a size class.

D	V	size	length	J	DNA	CDR3
-	TRBV6-1	-	12	TRBJ1-2	TGTGCCAGCAGTGAGTCCAGATATGGCTACACCTTC	CASSESRYGYTF
-	TRBV7-2	few	15	TRBJ1-2	TGTGCCAGCAGCCTCCAGGGCACCACTAACTATGGCTACACCTTC	CASSLQGTTNYGYTF
-	TRBV6-5	-	15	TRBJ2-1	TGTGCCAGCAGTTACTCGAATCCAAACCGGGGTGAGCAGTTCTTC	CASSYSNPNRGEQFF
-	TRBV6-5	-	11	TRBJ2-7	TGTGCCAGCCAAAACTCCTACGAGCAGTACTTC	CASQNSYEQYF
-	TRBV15	-	19	TRBJ1-6	TGTGCCACCAGCAACCAAGGGGGTTTCGGAGGTCAATATAATTCACCCCTCCACTTT	CATSNQGGFGGQYNSPLHF
TRBD2	TRBV9	-	15	TRBJ2-1	TGTGCCAGCAGCGTCAGCTCGGGGGGGTTGGGTGAGCAGTTCTTC	CASSVSSGGLGEQFF
-	TRBV6-5	-	16	TRBJ1-5	TGTGCCAGCAGTTCGTCTCGGGGGGGTCTCGAGCAGCCCCAGCATTTT	CASSSSRGGLEQPQHF
TRBD1	TRBV6-5	once	14	TRBJ1-1	TGTGCCAGCAGGACGGGTGACAGGGAAAGTGCGGCTTTCTTT	CASRTGDRESAAFF
-	TRBV19	-	12	TRBJ2-7	TGTGCCAGTAGTATCGGGGGGCGCGAGCAGTACTTC	CASSIGGREQYF
-	TRBV5-4	once	13	TRBJ1-1	TGTGCCAGCAGCTTGGTGGGCCAGCCTGAAGCTTTCTTT	CASSLVGQPEAFF
-	TRBV3-1/TRBV3-2	-	11	TRBJ1-2	TGTGCCAGCAGCCAAGATCTCGGCTACACCTTC	CASSQDLGYTF
-	TRBV6-5	-	13	TRBJ2-7	TGTGCCAGCAGTAGACAGTCTTCCTACGAGCAGTACTTC	CASSRQSSYEQYF
-	TRBV30	-	14	TRBJ1-6	TGTGCCTGGAGGCATCCAGGGGAAAAGTCACCCCTCCACTTT	CAWRHPGEKSPLHF
-	TRBV18	-	13	TRBJ2-7	TGTGCCAGCTCACCCCTGACTAGTCGGGAGCAGTACTTC	CASSPLTSREQYF
-	TRBV5-8	-	16	TRBJ1-3	TGTGCCAGCAGCTCGTACAGGGCCCTAGTTGGAAACACCATATATTTT	CASSSYRALVGNTIYF
-	TRBV5-1	-	15	TRBJ2-7	TGCGCCAGCAGCTTGGCAGGAGGGCCAGGTTCCGAGCAGTACTTC	CASSLAGGPGSEQYF
TRBD1	TRBV28	-	13	TRBJ1-2	TGTGCCAGCAGCCAACAGGGGGTACATGGCTACACCTTC	CASSQQGVHGYTF
TRBD2	TRBV5-5	-	18	TRBJ2-4	TGTGCCAGCAGCTTGTCCCGCGGGGGGGATTTGACCAAAAACATTCAGTACTTC	CASSLSRGGDLTKNIQYF
-	TRBV28	-	13	TRBJ1-6	TGTGCCAGCACATACCCGGGGAATTCACCCCTCCACTTT	CASTYPGNSPLHF
TRBD1	TRBV27	once	13	TRBJ2-1	TGTGCCAGCAGTGAGACAGGGGTGAGTGAGCAGTTCTTC	CASSETGVSEQFF
-	TRBV11-2	-	11	TRBJ2-1	TGTGCCAGCAGCCGCTACAATGAGCAGTTCTTC	CASSRYNEQFF
TRBD1	TRBV9	-	15	TRBJ2-1	TGTGCCAGCAGCGGGACAGGGGGCAGCCTGGAGGAGCAGTTCTTC	CASSGTGGSLEEQFF